The 9 T cell receptor beta chains below all came from one sample that was sequenced in a study of OX40 agonist ivuxolimab in advanced cancers. The method was immunoSEQ multiplex PCR; TCRdb's version includes in-frame clones alone and lacks a portion of them. The profile shows approximately 82,000 clones, just under 95% of them singletons. Specimen: CD4+ or CD8+ T cells sorted from blood, collected in a trial of the OX40 agonist ivuxolimab. All receptors derive from an adult with an advanced solid tumor such as melanoma, head and neck, liver or kidney cancer.

The rearrangement links TRBV27 to TRBJ1-1; D perhaps matches TRBD1 (5 bases). V lost 8 bases to trimming and J lost 1 base, with 17 bases between them. The CDR3 covers 15 residues. Per germline, CDR1 MNHEY and CDR2 SMNVEV (reference sequence). The DNA of the CDR3 is TGTGCCAGCCGATACCGAGGGGTGGGGAACACTGAAGCTTTCTTT. Its translation: CASRYRGVGNTEAFF.

The genes are TRBV5-1 and TRBJ2-7, with 7 bases matching TRBD2. This CDR3 contains 14 residues. CDR1 is SGHRS, CDR2 YFSETQ, per germline. The trim removed 7 bases at V and 5 bases at J, leaving 12 bases unmatched. This CDR3 is CASSRGASGNEQYF. The DNA for the CDR3 is TGCGCCAGCTCTCGCGGGGCCAGCGGGAACGAGCAGTACTTC.

The rearrangement links TRBV6-5 to TRBJ2-5; TRBD2 matches 7 bases. V dropped 5 bases and J dropped 2; count of bases not matched to a gene: 5. Per germline, CDR1 MNHEY and CDR2 SVGAGI. The CDR3 spans 14 residues. CDR3 amino acids: CASSTLARQETQYF. In DNA form, the CDR3 reads TGTGCCAGCAGTACACTAGCGCGGCAAGAGACCCAGTACTTC.

Details on this clone: Other DNA sequences of this sample code for an identical CDR3. This chain connects TRBV10-1 to TRBJ2-7, with a possible D match to TRBD2 (5 bases). The CDR3 sequence is 14 residues long. Germline CDR1 reads WNHNN; CDR2 reads SYGVQD (reference sequence). The V end was cut by 2 bases, the J end by 3 bases, with 11 bases between. CDR3 amino acids: CASSEGLAGYEQYF. As DNA, the CDR3 is TGCGCCAGCAGTGAGGGGCTAGCCGGCTACGAGCAGTACTTC.

This clone was seen a handful of times. V gene TRBV6-5 combines with J gene TRBJ2-7, with 9 bases matching TRBD1. V shed 0 bases, J shed 3 bases, and the junction held 3 bases outside the gene matches. Germline CDR1 reads MNHEY; CDR2 reads SVGAGI. The CDR3 spans 15 residues. The DNA of the CDR3 is TGTGCCAGCAGTTACTCCGGGACAGGGCACTACGAGCAGTACTTC. The encoded protein is CASSYSGTGHYEQYF.

V gene TRBV30 combines with J gene TRBJ2-3, with 11 positions matching TRBD2. CDR1 is GTSNPN and CDR2 is SVGIG in the germline V gene (reference sequence). With V trimmed by 1 base and J by 4 bases, 1 base remained unmatched. The CDR3 runs 14 residues. CDR3 region: CAWSGSGRADTQYF. CDR3 DNA sequence: TGTGCCTGGAGTGGTAGCGGGAGGGCAGATACGCAGTATTTT.

The chain carries TRBV9 and TRBJ2-3; tentatively, D is TRBD2 (7 bases). V lost 2 bases and J 0 bases, leaving 16 bases between the germline ends. This CDR3 is 17 amino acids long. CDR1 is SGDLS, CDR2 YYNGEE, per germline. The CDR3 sequence: CASSVRGATLSTDTQYF. Here the CDR3 DNA reads TGTGCCAGCAGCGTCCGGGGGGCCACCTTAAGCACAGATACGCAGTATTTT.

V and J are TRBV19 and TRBJ1-5, with 7 bases that match TRBD1. The CDR3 covers 16 residues. The J segment lost 0 bases and the V segment lost 1 base, leaving 3 bases of the junction unmatched. Germline CDR1 is LNHDA and CDR2 is SQIVND (reference sequence). Here the CDR3 reads CASSIAGGYSNQPQHF. The CDR3 DNA sequence: TGTGCCAGTAGTATAGCAGGGGGATATAGCAATCAGCCCCAGCATTTT.

The chain recombines TRBV27 with TRBJ2-1; D is unclear. This CDR3 has 12 amino acids. Trimming removed 7 bases at V and 4 bases at J, with 8 bases between. CDR1 is MNHEY and CDR2 is SMNVEV in the germline V gene (reference sequence). The CDR3 sequence: CASKSPYNEQFF. CDR3 coding DNA: TGTGCCAGCAAGTCCCCGTACAATGAGCAGTTCTTC.